These 21 T cell receptor beta chains were sequenced from one sample in a study of spatial heterogeneity in lung cancer. Time point given: sample taken at primary tumor resection. TCRdb reprocessed the 5' RACE reads via MiXCR and lists one record per CDR3 protein. The sample yields about 48,000 distinct CDR3 sequences, under 6% seen once. The sample was PBMCs, taken at surgery. The receptors come from a male donor with early-stage non-small cell lung cancer.

This clonotype was recorded at least ten times. The chain carries TRBV20-1 and TRBJ2-3; TRBD2 might be the D (6 bases). Germline-derived CDR1 and CDR2 are DFQATT and SNEGSKA (reference sequence). Trimming pared 6 bases from V and 5 bases from J, leaving 12 bases between. The CDR3 contains 12 residues. CDR3 coding DNA: TGCAGTGCACCCTCCGGGGGAGATACGCAGTATTTT. It translates to CSAPSGGDTQYF.

This clonotype has ten or more counts. This sequence joins TRBV20-1 and TRBJ2-1, with 10 bases identical to TRBD2. This CDR3 contains 16 residues. Germline CDR1 is DFQATT and CDR2 is SNEGSKA (reference sequence). Trimming cost V 2 bases and J 2 bases; bases outside gene matches: 6. Here the CDR3 DNA reads TGCAGTGCTAGATCCCTGCTAGCGGGAGCCTACAATGAGCAGTTCTTC. Amino acids: CSARSLLAGAYNEQFF.

This clonotype was detected many times. This chain joins TRBV29-1 and TRBJ2-3; no clear D gene. Germline CDR1 reads SQVTM; CDR2 reads ANQGSEA. The CDR3 runs to 10 residues. Trimming pared 5 bases from V and 5 bases from J, leaving 5 bases between. For the CDR3, the DNA is TGCAGCGTTTTCCAAGATACGCAGTATTTT. Translation: CSVFQDTQYF.

Details on this clonotype: This may come from a read error, since a much larger clone is one base off. Here the CDR3 omits its conserved ending phenylalanine or tryptophan, so a read error is the likely source. This chain connects TRBV6-5 to TRBJ2-1; possible D gene TRBD2, 5 bases. The CDR3 sequence is 15 residues long. Trimming cost V 5 bases and J 4 bases, with 15 bases left between them. The germline V gene has CDR1 MNHEY and CDR2 SVGAGI. The CDR3 region is CASSPGLVLYNEQFL. The CDR3, as DNA: TGTGCCAGCAGTCCCGGACTGGTACTTTACAATGAGCAGTTCCTC.

The table lists this clonotype with many counts. The chain employs TRBV7-2 and TRBJ1-1; 8 bases agree with TRBD1. CDR1 is SGHTA, CDR2 FQGNSA, per germline. There are 15 residues in the CDR3. After removal of 4 bases from V and 2 bases from J, the junction contained 6 bases not matched to a gene. In nucleotides, the CDR3 is TGTGCCAGCAGCTCCCCCGCAGGGGGCAACACTGAAGCTTTCTTT. Its translation is CASSSPAGGNTEAFF.

This clonotype was recorded at least ten times. The chain employs TRBV29-1 and TRBJ1-4; D uncertain. V lost 4 bases to trimming and J lost 7 bases, with 4 bases between them. Germline V gives CDR1 SQVTM, CDR2 ANQGSEA. The length of the CDR3 is 10 residues. Here the CDR3 reads CSVGAEKLFF. CDR3 DNA: TGCAGCGTTGGAGCTGAAAAACTGTTTTTT.

This clonotype appeared many times. This chain uses TRBV4-2 with TRBJ2-3; 7 bases agree with TRBD2. Germline CDR1 LGHNA, CDR2 YNFKEQ. The CDR3 length is 15 residues. V lost 0 bases, J lost 3 bases, and 3 bases stayed unmatched. The chain's CDR3 is CASSQEPSGTDTQYF. The CDR3 DNA reads as TGTGCCAGCAGCCAAGAACCTAGCGGTACAGATACGCAGTATTTT.

This clonotype was seen a few times. The CDR3 region is CASSSEAGTGGYEQYF. The CDR3 region has the DNA TGTGCCAGCAGCTCAGAAGCCGGGACAGGGGGCTACGAGCAGTACTTC. The chain has TRBV7-6 and TRBJ2-7; 11 bases align to TRBD1. The V gene end was trimmed by 4 bases and the J gene end by 3 bases; junction bases not matched to a gene: 8. CDR1 and CDR2 from the germline V gene are SGHVS and FNYEAQ. CDR3 length: 16 amino acids.

This clonotype is labeled as medium-sized. CDR3 amino acids: CAISGVLMNTEAFF. Written as DNA, the CDR3 is TGTGCCATCAGCGGGGTCCTAATGAACACTGAAGCTTTCTTT. The chain combines TRBV10-3 with TRBJ1-1; no reliable D call. This CDR3 contains 14 residues. The germline V gene encodes CDR1 ENHRY and CDR2 SYGVKD. V was pared by 6 bases and J by 0 bases, with 11 bases between.

This clonotype appeared many times. The CDR3 is CASNRGTEAFF. The CDR3, as DNA: TGTGCCAGCAACCGGGGGACTGAAGCTTTCTTT. The chain links TRBV6-5 to TRBJ1-1; TRBD1 is a possible D gene (5 bases). The V end was cut by 7 bases, the J end by 5 bases, with 8 bases between. Looked up from germline, CDR1 is MNHEY and CDR2 is SVGAGI. This CDR3 is built from 11 residues.

This clonotype was observed at least ten times. The chain links TRBV27 to TRBJ1-3; TRBD1 aligns across 8 bases. The CDR3 is made up of 16 amino acids. Germline lookup yields CDR1 MNHEY and CDR2 SMNVEV (reference sequence). V dropped 5 bases and J dropped 2; count of bases not matched to a gene: 8. The CDR3 loop is CASSPIVTGAGNTIYF. The CDR3 nucleotides read TGTGCCAGCAGTCCCATCGTGACAGGGGCTGGAAACACCATATATTTT.

This clonotype was recorded many times. The rearrangement joins TRBV19 to TRBJ2-7; D unclear. Germline CDR1 is LNHDA and CDR2 is SQIVND (reference sequence). The CDR3 is 11 residues long. Trimming cost V 1 base and J 5 bases, with 3 bases left between them. The CDR3 sequence: CASSIGHEQYF. CDR3 nucleotides: TGTGCCAGTAGTATAGGACACGAGCAGTACTTC.

This clonotype was detected only a few times. V usage is TRBV20-1 and J usage is TRBJ1-1, with D possibly being TRBD1 (6 bases). CDR1 and CDR2 (germline): DFQATT, SNEGSKA (reference sequence). The V end was cut by 5 bases, the J end by 0 bases, with 19 bases between. The CDR3 loop spans 16 amino acids. DNA for the CDR3: TGCAGTGCTCCAGGATTCGGACAGCTCATGAACACTGAAGCTTTCTTT. Translated: CSAPGFGQLMNTEAFF.

This clonotype was seen at least ten times. V usage is TRBV19 and J usage is TRBJ2-3; D gene uncertain. The CDR3 loop spans 13 amino acids. V dropped 6 bases and J dropped 2 bases, with 9 bases sitting between them. Looked up from germline, CDR1 is LNHDA and CDR2 is SQIVND (reference sequence). CDR3 region: CASRKAATDTQYF. CDR3 DNA sequence: TGTGCCAGTAGGAAGGCGGCCACAGATACGCAGTATTTT.

The rearrangement joins TRBV20-1 to TRBJ2-2; the match to TRBD1 covers 12 bases. The CDR3 spans 16 residues. Germline lookup yields CDR1 DFQATT and CDR2 SNEGSKA (reference sequence). The V gene end was trimmed by 1 base and the J gene end by 6 bases; junction bases not matched to a gene: 6. The CDR3 nucleotides read TGCAGTGCTAGAGCGGCGGGACAGGGGGCCGCCGGGGAGCTGTTTTTT. Protein: CSARAAGQGAAGELFF.

There are many counts of this clonotype. The V gene is TRBV5-1, the J gene TRBJ2-1; D is possibly TRBD2 (7 bases). The germline CDR1 and CDR2 sequences are SGHRS and YFSETQ. V was shortened by 0 bases and J by 1 base, with 11 bases between the two germline ends. This CDR3 comprises 16 residues. CDR3: CASSLVGGQSYNEQFF. The CDR3 DNA reads as TGCGCCAGCAGCTTGGTGGGGGGGCAGTCCTACAATGAGCAGTTCTTC.

At least ten counts were recorded for this clonotype. The V gene is TRBV20-1, the J gene TRBJ1-1; D is possibly TRBD1 (5 bases). The CDR3 is 13 residues long. Trimming pared 2 bases from V and 11 bases from J, leaving 18 bases between. CDR1 is DFQATT, CDR2 SNEGSKA, per germline (reference sequence). CDR3 coding DNA: TGCAGTGCTAGACCTCAGGGACTTGGGCAGGCTTTCTTT. Amino acid sequence: CSARPQGLGQAFF.

The chain uses TRBV10-2 and TRBJ2-1; D possibly matches TRBD1 or TRBD2 (6 bases each). The CDR3 runs 15 residues. Deletions cut 7 bases from V and 4 bases from J, with 17 bases between. Looked up from germline, CDR1 is WSHSY and CDR2 is SAAADI. CDR3 loop: CASTSKGDLYNEQFF. The CDR3 region has the DNA TGCGCCAGCACCTCAAAGGGGGACTTGTACAATGAGCAGTTCTTC.

The sample holds many counts of this clonotype. The J gene is TRBJ1-1, the V gene TRBV7-2, with 7 positions matching TRBD1. There are 13 residues in the CDR3. Germline V gene lookup returns CDR1 SGHTA and CDR2 FQGNSA. V dropped 5 bases and J dropped 4; count of bases not matched to a gene: 4. The DNA of the CDR3 is TGTGCCAGCAGCACCGACAGGGTCACTGAAGCTTTCTTT. This gives the protein CASSTDRVTEAFF. Combining the CDR3 with reference TRBV7-2 and TRBJ1-1 gives the whole variable domain GAGVSQSPSNKVTEKGKDVELRCDPISGHTALYWYRQSLGQGLEFLIYFQGNSAPDKSGLPSDRFSAERTGGSVSTLTIQRTQQEDSAVYLCASSTDRVTEAFFGQGTRLTVV.

This clonotype was counted many times. This rearrangement joins TRBV10-3 to TRBJ1-6; unclear D gene. The CDR3 contains 13 residues. Trimming left V 4 bases short and J 12 bases short, with 13 bases between. CDR1 and CDR2 from the germline V gene are ENHRY and SYGVKD. CDR3: CAISGDDEGPLHF. CDR3 nucleotide sequence: TGTGCCATCAGTGGTGACGACGAGGGACCCCTCCACTTT.

This clonotype has at least ten counts. The chain joins TRBV4-3 to TRBJ2-7; 10 bases line up with TRBD1. The CDR3 contains 16 residues. V was pared by 3 bases and J by 3 bases, with 8 bases of the junction left unmatched. Germline lookup yields CDR1 LGHNA and CDR2 YSLEER. The CDR3 DNA follows: TGCGCCAGCAGCCAGACTGGGACAGGGGCTCTCTACGAGCAGTACTTC. Amino acids: CASSQTGTGALYEQYF.